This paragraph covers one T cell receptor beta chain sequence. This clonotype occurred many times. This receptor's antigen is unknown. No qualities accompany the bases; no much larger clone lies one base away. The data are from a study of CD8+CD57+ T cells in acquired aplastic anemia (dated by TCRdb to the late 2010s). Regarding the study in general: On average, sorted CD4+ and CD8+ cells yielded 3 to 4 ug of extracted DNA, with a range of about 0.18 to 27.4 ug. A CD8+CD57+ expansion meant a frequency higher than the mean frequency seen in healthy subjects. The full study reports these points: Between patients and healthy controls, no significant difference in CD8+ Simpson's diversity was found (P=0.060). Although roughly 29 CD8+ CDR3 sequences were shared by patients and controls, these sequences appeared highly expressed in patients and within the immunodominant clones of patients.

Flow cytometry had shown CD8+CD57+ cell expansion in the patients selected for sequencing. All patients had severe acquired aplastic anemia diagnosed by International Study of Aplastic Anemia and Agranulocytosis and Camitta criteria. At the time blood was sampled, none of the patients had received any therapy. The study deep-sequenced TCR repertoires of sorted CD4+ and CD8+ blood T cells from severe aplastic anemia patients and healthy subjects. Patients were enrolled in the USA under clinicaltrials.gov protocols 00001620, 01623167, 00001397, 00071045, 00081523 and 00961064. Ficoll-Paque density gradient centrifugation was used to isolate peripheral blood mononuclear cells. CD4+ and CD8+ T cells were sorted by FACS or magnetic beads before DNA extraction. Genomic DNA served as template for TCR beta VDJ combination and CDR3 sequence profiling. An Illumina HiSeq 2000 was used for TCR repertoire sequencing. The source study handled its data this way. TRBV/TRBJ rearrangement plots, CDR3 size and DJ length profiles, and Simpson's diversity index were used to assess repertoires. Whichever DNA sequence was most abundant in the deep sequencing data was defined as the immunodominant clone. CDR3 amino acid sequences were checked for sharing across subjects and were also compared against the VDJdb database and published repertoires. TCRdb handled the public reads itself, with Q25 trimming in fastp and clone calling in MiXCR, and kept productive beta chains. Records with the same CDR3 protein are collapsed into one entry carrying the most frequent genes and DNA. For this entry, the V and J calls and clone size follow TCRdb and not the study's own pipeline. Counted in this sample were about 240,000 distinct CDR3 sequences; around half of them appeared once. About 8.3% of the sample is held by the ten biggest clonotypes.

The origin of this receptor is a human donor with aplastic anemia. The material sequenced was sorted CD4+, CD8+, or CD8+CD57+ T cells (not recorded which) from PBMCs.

The nucleotide sequence is TGCAGTGCTAGGGACCCGGAGAGCATGGTTCGAGAGACCCAGTACTTC. The translation is CSARDPESMVRETQYF. Recombination joined TRBV20-1 with TRBJ2-5; no D gene is confidently identified. The CDR3 measures 16 amino acids from cysteine to phenylalanine. Only the CDR3 part of the read is kept: 48 bases, read in frame from the first base. Trimming takes 3 bases from V and 4 bases from J, and the germline ends sit 21 bases apart. The germline V gene (reference sequence) gives CDR1 as DFQATT and CDR2 as SNEGSKA.